A selection of T cell receptor beta chains follows, all from one sample in a study of early T cells in non-severe SARS-CoV-2 infection. TCRdb independently ran MiXCR on the 5' RACE reads; one entry per CDR3 protein. Here the sample spans about 20,000 distinct CDR3 sequences, around 4.6% being singletons. Specimen: whole blood. The receptors here all came from an adult who was a healthcare worker with PCR-confirmed SARS-CoV-2 infection or an uninfected control (not recorded which). Both conserved end residues are trimmed from each CDR3. The D gene is left open where the match is weak.

D: TRBD2; V: TRBV7-6; J: TRBJ2-1; CDR3: ASSLGTSGGVEQF
D: TRBD1; V: TRBV6-5; J: TRBJ2-5; CDR3: ASSYPGQTETQY
D: NA; V: TRBV27; J: TRBJ2-6; CDR3: ASSWRGANVLT
D: NA; V: TRBV5-8; J: TRBJ1-2; CDR3: ASSLDRGVGGYT
D: NA; V: TRBV4-3; J: TRBJ1-2; CDR3: ASSRSRETDYGYT
D: NA; V: TRBV3-1; J: TRBJ2-7; CDR3: ASSHATGFAYEQY
D: NA; V: TRBV4-3; J: TRBJ2-5; CDR3: ASSQEGGPRETQY
D: TRBD2; V: TRBV7-2; J: TRBJ2-1; CDR3: ASSLVARTSGAWEQF
D: NA; V: TRBV4-3; J: TRBJ2-2; CDR3: ASSQDREGAGEMF
D: TRBD1; V: TRBV6-2/TRBV6-3; J: TRBJ2-3; CDR3: ATRQGALTDTQY
D: NA; V: TRBV7-8; J: TRBJ2-7; CDR3: ASSLVFYEQY
D: NA; V: TRBV3-1; J: TRBJ2-1; CDR3: ASSLDRSSYNEQF
D: NA; V: TRBV28; J: TRBJ1-5; CDR3: ASGQPQH
D: NA; V: TRBV9; J: TRBJ1-6; CDR3: ASSVDRKSPLH
D: NA; V: TRBV6-6; J: TRBJ2-2; CDR3: ASSKNPGGELF
D: TRBD2; V: TRBV6-6; J: TRBJ2-7; CDR3: ASSTGTSGTYEQY
D: NA; V: TRBV14; J: TRBJ1-5; CDR3: ASSSDRNQPQH
D: TRBD1; V: TRBV20-1; J: TRBJ2-4; CDR3: SARLTGNQNIQY
D: NA; V: TRBV14; J: TRBJ2-7; CDR3: ASSHIGPGLASYEQY
D: NA; V: TRBV5-6; J: TRBJ1-2; CDR3: ASSFGSANYGYT
D: NA; V: TRBV6-1; J: TRBJ2-7; CDR3: ASERSGGPYEQY
D: NA; V: TRBV9; J: TRBJ1-1; CDR3: ASSVAQNTEAF
D: TRBD1; V: TRBV7-2; J: TRBJ1-2; CDR3: ASSPGQAFYGYT
D: TRBD2; V: TRBV6-2/TRBV6-3; J: TRBJ2-5; CDR3: ASSLGLAGGETQY
D: NA; V: TRBV29-1; J: TRBJ2-1; CDR3: SWTREYNEQF
D: TRBD1; V: TRBV19; J: TRBJ2-5; CDR3: ASSRDSRRGTQY
D: NA; V: TRBV6-5; J: TRBJ1-6; CDR3: ASRQGTTYNSPLH
D: TRBD1; V: TRBV7-8; J: TRBJ2-5; CDR3: ASSYRDSQETQY
D: NA; V: TRBV12-3/TRBV12-4; J: TRBJ2-4; CDR3: ASSFVGSKNIQY
D: NA; V: TRBV5-1; J: TRBJ2-5; CDR3: ASSLEGEETQY
D: NA; V: TRBV7-2; J: TRBJ2-3; CDR3: ASSIGADTDTQY
D: NA; V: TRBV7-9; J: TRBJ1-1; CDR3: ASSSNPQGHAF
D: NA; V: TRBV18; J: TRBJ1-4; CDR3: ASSPLRDFPEKLF
D: NA; V: TRBV10-3; J: TRBJ1-6; CDR3: AISETREDSPLH
D: NA; V: TRBV2; J: TRBJ2-5; CDR3: ASFRGGETQY
D: TRBD1; V: TRBV27; J: TRBJ1-2; CDR3: ASTRQGGDYGYT
D: NA; V: TRBV20-1; J: TRBJ2-7; CDR3: SAPRDPGQPGEQY
D: NA; V: TRBV4-3; J: TRBJ1-5; CDR3: ASSQGLSLPQH
D: NA; V: TRBV28; J: TRBJ2-7; CDR3: ASSLLYEQY
D: NA; V: TRBV18; J: TRBJ1-2; CDR3: ASSPWRTPPHYGYT